The 23 T cell receptor beta chains presented below share a single source sample, sequenced in a study of blood T cell repertoires in COVID-19. Assay used: immunoSEQ multiplex PCR; TCRdb lists only in-frame clones, some missing. The top ten hold approximately 5% of the sample, which has about 200,000 clones, 75% to 85% seen once. The sample consisted of peripheral blood. These receptors were obtained from a woman in her 70s with COVID-19, enrolled during active disease.

This sequence joins TRBV7-2 and TRBJ2-5, with TRBD2 identical over 9 bases. V was clipped by 0 bases and J by 5 bases; unmatched bases: 13. Germline V gene data show CDR1 as SGHTA and CDR2 as FQGNSA. The length of the CDR3 is 18 residues. The CDR3 region is CASSLAFFAGGITETQYF. The DNA for the CDR3 is TGTGCCAGCAGCTTAGCGTTCTTTGCGGGAGGGATTACGGAGACCCAGTACTTC.

The chain is built from TRBV28 and TRBJ1-1; no reliable D call. The CDR3 runs to 14 residues. The germline V gene encodes CDR1 MDHEN and CDR2 SYDVKM. The V end lost 3 bases, the J end lost 9 bases, and 17 bases lay between the germline ends. CDR3: CASSLSPTQWKAFF. CDR3 nucleotides: TGTGCCAGCAGTTTGTCCCCAACACAGTGGAAAGCTTTCTTT. Based on the CDR3 plus reference TRBV28 and TRBJ1-1, the full variable domain is DVKVTQSSRYLVKRTGEKVFLECVQDMDHENMFWYRQDPGLGLRLIYFSYDVKMKEKGDIPEGYSVSREKKERFSLILESASTNQTSMYLCASSLSPTQWKAFFGQGTRLTVV.

This clone was detected only a few times. This chain links TRBV6-6 with TRBJ2-7; D is possibly TRBD1 (8 bases). Germline V lookup: CDR1 MNHNY, CDR2 SVGAGI (reference sequence). This CDR3 comprises 15 residues. The germline V and J ends were trimmed by 2 bases and 3 bases, with 14 bases remaining between them. CDR3 region: CASSYGQGGVYEQYF. CDR3 DNA sequence: TGTGCCAGCAGTTACGGACAGGGAGGGGTCTACGAGCAGTACTTC.

The gene calls are TRBV19 and TRBJ2-3, with 10 nucleotides matching TRBD2. The CDR3 sequence is 16 residues long. The germline V gene encodes CDR1 LNHDA and CDR2 SQIVND (reference sequence). The V and J ends lost 4 bases and 1 base, in that order; junction bases with no gene match: 5. CDR3 sequence: CASSTTGTSGTDTQYF. Here the CDR3 DNA reads TGTGCCAGTAGTACAACCGGGACTAGCGGCACAGATACGCAGTATTTT.

CDR3: CASSWGAGGEETQYF. CDR3 coding DNA: TGTGCCAGCAGCTGGGGGGCGGGAGGCGAAGAGACCCAGTACTTC. The genes are TRBV5-4 and TRBJ2-5, with 8 bases that match TRBD2. The J segment lost 3 bases and the V segment lost 3 bases, leaving 7 bases of the junction unmatched. Germline V CDR1 and CDR2: SGHNT, YYREEE (reference sequence). This CDR3 is built from 15 residues.

The chain links TRBV7-6 to TRBJ1-5; the D is unclear. The V and J ends lost 5 bases and 7 bases respectively, with 12 bases between them. Per the germline V gene, CDR1 is SGHVS and CDR2 is FNYEAQ. CDR3 length: 13 residues. CDR3 bases: TGTGCCAGCAGCCCCTATCGAGGGCAGCCCCAGCATTTT. Its translation is CASSPYRGQPQHF.

The chain employs TRBV6-5 and TRBJ1-2; possibly TRBD1 for D (6 bases). The CDR3 length is 14 residues. Germline-derived CDR1 and CDR2 are MNHEY and SVGAGI. The ends were cut back, 7 bases at V and 2 bases at J, with 14 bases in the middle. The chain's CDR3 is CASMRDTLNYGYTF. The CDR3 bases are TGTGCCAGCATGAGGGACACGTTGAACTATGGCTACACCTTC.

V and J are TRBV6-5 and TRBJ1-4, with 9 bases fitting TRBD1. The CDR3 is 14 amino acids. The trim removed 6 bases at V and 5 bases at J, leaving 4 bases unmatched. CDR1 MNHEY and CDR2 SVGAGI come from the germline V gene. This CDR3 reads CASRLTGGNEKLFF. DNA for the CDR3: TGTGCCAGCAGATTGACAGGGGGAAATGAAAAACTGTTTTTT.

This clone showed up just once. DNA of the CDR3: TGTGCCAGCAGTTTGCCCCTGACAGGGTATAATTCACCCCTCCACTTT. Residues: CASSLPLTGYNSPLHF. This chain connects TRBV28 to TRBJ1-6, with TRBD1 identical over 7 bases. Germline V gives CDR1 MDHEN, CDR2 SYDVKM. The CDR3 runs 16 residues. J was trimmed by 4 bases and V by 3 bases; bases with no gene match: 6.

There are a few counts of this clone. The J gene is TRBJ1-2, the V gene TRBV5-4; 10 bases are a match to TRBD1. The germline gives CDR1 SGHNT, CDR2 YYREEE (reference sequence). This CDR3 has 18 amino acids. V was clipped by 4 bases and J by 5 bases; unmatched bases: 17. The CDR3 nucleotides read TGTGCCAGCAGCCCACCATTCGGACAGGGGGAGGTAGAATATGGCTACACCTTC. Translation gives CASSPPFGQGEVEYGYTF.

This chain joins TRBV7-2 and TRBJ2-3; 9 nucleotides align to TRBD1. Germline CDR1 SGHTA, CDR2 FQGNSA. V lost 1 base, J lost 4 bases, and 15 bases stayed unmatched. CDR3 length equals 19 residues. DNA of the CDR3: TGTGCCAGCAGCTTAGTGGGGGTGCCTGGGACAGGGTACGCAGATACGCAGTATTTT. It yields the protein CASSLVGVPGTGYADTQYF.

J is TRBJ2-5 and V is TRBV7-2; 8 nucleotides match TRBD2. With V trimmed by 6 bases and J by 4 bases, 10 bases remained unmatched. The CDR3 runs 15 residues. CDR1 and CDR2 from the germline V gene are SGHTA and FQGNSA. For the CDR3, the DNA is TGTGCCAGCAGACTAGCGGTCTCCCCGGGAGAGACCCAGTACTTC. It codes for CASRLAVSPGETQYF.

This rearrangement joins TRBV6-1 to TRBJ1-5; D is uncertain. This CDR3 contains 13 residues. V was clipped by 3 bases and J by 10 bases, with 13 bases between them. CDR1 and CDR2 from the germline V gene are MNHNS and SASEGT. The DNA for the CDR3 is TGTGCCAGCAGTGACCCGGCGGAGGGTCCCCAGCATTTT. Its translation is CASSDPAEGPQHF.

J is TRBJ2-3 and V is TRBV27; 7 positions match TRBD1. V was pared by 0 bases and J by 2 bases, with 8 bases of the junction left unmatched. Germline CDR1 is MNHEY and CDR2 is SMNVEV (reference sequence). The CDR3 spans 17 residues. The CDR3 nucleotides are TGTGCCAGCAGTTTATCACAGGGGTACTCCCTCACAGATACGCAGTATTTT. It specifies CASSLSQGYSLTDTQYF.

The CDR3 bases are TGTGCCAGCTCACCTTCCGGGACTAGCTCTGTGGGTGAGCAGTTCTTC. Encoded protein: CASSPSGTSSVGEQFF. The V and J genes are TRBV18 and TRBJ2-1; 9 bases line up with TRBD2. Germline lookup yields CDR1 KGHSH and CDR2 LQKENI. Losses at the gene ends were 3 bases for V and 9 bases for J; bases not matched to a gene: 12. CDR3 length: 16 residues.

The V gene is TRBV7-2, the J gene TRBJ2-5, with 10 nucleotides matching TRBD2. J lost 5 bases, V lost 4 bases, and 13 bases had no gene match. The CDR3 loop spans 17 amino acids. Per the germline V gene, CDR1 is SGHTA and CDR2 is FQGNSA. CDR3 in DNA: TGTGCCAGCAGCTCAAAGGCTAGCGGGAGATGGAGGGAGACCCAGTACTTC. Translation: CASSSKASGRWRETQYF.

V is TRBV19 and J is TRBJ2-2; TRBD2 is a possible D gene (5 bases). The CDR3 is made up of 15 amino acids. V was pared by 7 bases and J by 7 bases, with 19 bases between. Germline V gene data show CDR1 as LNHDA and CDR2 as SQIVND (reference sequence). CDR3 loop: CASTSGLRAFGELFF. CDR3 sequence (DNA): TGTGCCAGTACTTCTGGGTTGCGGGCCTTCGGGGAGCTGTTTTTT.

The chain combines TRBV6-6 with TRBJ1-5, with 8 positions matching TRBD1. V lost 4 bases to trimming and J lost 0 bases; unmatched junction nucleotides: 5. The CDR3 has 16 residues. CDR1 and CDR2 (germline): MNHNY, SVGAGI (reference sequence). The CDR3 sequence is CASSSGQGHSNQPQHF. CDR3 DNA sequence: TGTGCCAGCAGTTCCGGACAGGGACATAGCAATCAGCCCCAGCATTTT.

The chain has TRBV11-2 and TRBJ1-3, with no clear D. In germline, CDR1 is SGHAT, CDR2 FQNNGV. V was shortened by 5 bases and J by 0 bases, with 11 bases between the two germline ends. The CDR3 is 15 residues long. CDR3 residues: CASSPQRLSGNTIYF. CDR3 bases: TGTGCCAGCAGCCCGCAGAGGCTCTCTGGAAACACCATATATTTT.

The chain is built from TRBV18 and TRBJ2-1, with TRBD1 matching over 7 bases. After removal of 8 bases from V and 5 bases from J, the junction contained 3 bases not matched to a gene. The germline CDR1 and CDR2 sequences are KGHSH and LQKENI. The CDR3 is 12 amino acids. The CDR3 spells CASTTGHNEQFF. CDR3 nucleotides: TGTGCCAGCACGACAGGGCACAATGAGCAGTTCTTC.

This clone was seen repeatedly, ten times or more. The genes are TRBV6-5 and TRBJ1-1; D call uncertain. The CDR3 consists of 13 residues. CDR1 is MNHEY and CDR2 is SVGAGI in the germline V gene. Trimming stripped 7 bases from V and 9 bases from J, with 18 bases between. The CDR3 loop reads CASKGPGNPKAFF. CDR3 nucleotides: TGTGCCAGCAAAGGGCCGGGGAACCCCAAAGCTTTCTTT.

Only a few counts were recorded for this clone. V gene TRBV5-1 combines with J gene TRBJ2-1; the match to TRBD1 covers 9 bases. Losses at the gene ends were 4 bases for V and 3 bases for J; bases not matched to a gene: 5. The CDR3 sequence is 15 residues long. The germline gives CDR1 SGHRS, CDR2 YFSETQ. The CDR3 DNA sequence: TGCGCCAGCAGCCCGGGACAGGGAAGCTACAATGAGCAGTTCTTC. Translation gives CASSPGQGSYNEQFF.

This clone was counted only a few times. J is TRBJ1-2 and V is TRBV28, with a tentative D call TRBD1 (6 bases). CDR1 and CDR2 (germline): MDHEN, SYDVKM. V lost 6 bases and J 4 bases, leaving 12 bases between the germline ends. The CDR3 is made up of 13 amino acids. CDR3 bases: TGTGCCAGCAGACCCGGACAGTTCTATGGCTACACCTTC. Translated: CASRPGQFYGYTF.